Below, one TCR beta chain is given with its context. Antigen specificity is unknown. The sample belongs to a study of T cell responses to AZD1222 COVID-19 vaccine. Overall study findings and caveats: The study sampled repertoires only after the peak T cell response. Close to half of spike-specific TCRs reportedly recognize unmutated variant regions. The sample set comprised mostly white British donors with more females, and clonal diversity was possibly underestimated. Increases in Spike-specific TCR breadth and depth were seen after two AZD1222 doses.

This table comes from immunoSEQ multiplex PCR, and its TCRdb copy is limited to in-frame clones, with some not included. Among 150,000 to 160,000 clones listed, 80% to 90% were seen once. V lost 6 bases and J lost 7; bases outside the gene matches: 7. The V gene's germline CDR1 is MNHEY and CDR2 SVGAGI. The CDR3 is 15 amino acids. This clonotype was sampled from an adult who received the AZD1222 COVID-19 vaccine. The chain has TRBV6-5 and TRBJ1-5; the match to TRBD1 covers 12 bases. Sequenced material: peripheral blood, taken 28 days after the second AZD1222 dose. The CDR3 nucleotides read TGTGCCAGCAGCCCGGGACAGGGGGCAGGACAGCCCCAGCATTTT. Protein sequence: CASSPGQGAGQPQHF.